Detailed here is one TCR beta chain. Sequencing of TCR beta was performed on blood CD8+ and CD4+ T cells. The controls were healthy donors who were matched for age and sex. While CD8+ and CD4+ T cells were isolated negatively, TEMRA cells were enriched by FACS. This specimen belongs to a study of CD8 T cells in Susac syndrome. A quantity of about 0.5 to 1 ug RNA underwent reverse transcription using random hexamers. An immunoSEQ multiplex PCR generated amplified TCR beta CDR3 products spanning 54 Vbeta and 13 Jbeta. TCRdb fed the immunoSEQ multiplex PCR reads into MiXCR, producing one record per CDR3 protein. The sample yields roughly 80,000 distinct CDR3 sequences, about 94% seen once. Germline V gene data show CDR1 as LGHNA and CDR2 as YSLEER. The CDR3 is made up of 15 amino acids. V gave up 1 base and J gave up 2 bases, with 9 bases separating them.

The sequencing sample was made of CD8+ T cells from PBMCs. This TCR was sampled from a human donor in good health. This chain connects TRBV4-3 to TRBJ1-5; D remains unclear. CDR3 sequence: CASSQVLIGNQPQHF. CDR3 in DNA: TGCGCCAGCAGCCAAGTCTTAATAGGCAATCAGCCCCAGCATTTT.